The rows below give T cell receptor beta chains drawn from one sample of a study of CD8+ T cells in alopecia areata. Profiling relied on immunoSEQ multiplex PCR, and the TCRdb table lists in-frame clones only, not all of them. The table shows 150,000 to 200,000 clones, with 55% occurring only once. The material sequenced was CD4+ T cells sorted from blood. These receptors were taken from a human donor in good health. The CDR3 runs from the conserved cysteine through the conserved F or W. The order of the fields is V gene, D gene, clone size, J gene, CDR3 protein, CDR3 DNA. D genes are given only for firm matches. Size tells how often a clone was seen (once, few, many) or the class of an expanded clone, and some rows leave it out.

TRBV11-2	-	few	TRBJ1-1	CASSRHGGALNTEAFF	TGTGCCAGCAGCCGCCATGGGGGGGCTCTGAACACTGAAGCTTTCTTT
TRBV19	-	-	TRBJ2-5	CASSISREETQYF	TGTGCCAGTAGTATTTCCAGGGAAGAGACCCAGTACTTC
TRBV7-2	TRBD2	many	TRBJ2-1	CASSLRLATNEQFF	TGTGCCAGCAGCTTAAGACTAGCGACCAATGAGCAGTTCTTC
TRBV29-1	TRBD2	few	TRBJ2-1	CSVGGTSLYNEQFF	TGCAGCGTTGGTGGGACTAGCCTGTACAATGAGCAGTTCTTC
TRBV11-2	-	-	TRBJ2-7	CASGLGSPSYEQYF	TGTGCCAGCGGGCTGGGGTCCCCCTCCTACGAGCAGTACTTC
TRBV29-1	-	-	TRBJ2-3	CSVPGPSTDTQYF	TGCAGCGTCCCCGGGCCTTCCACAGATACGCAGTATTTT
TRBV4-1	-	-	TRBJ2-7	CASSQSQGKSYEQYF	TGCGCCAGCAGCCAATCGCAGGGGAAGAGCTACGAGCAGTACTTC
TRBV29-1	-	-	TRBJ1-1	CSVGDAYPEAFF	TGCAGCGTTGGAGACGCCTATCCTGAAGCTTTCTTT
TRBV5-1	-	-	TRBJ2-1	CASSLLTGNEQFF	TGCGCCAGCAGCTTGTTGACAGGCAATGAGCAGTTCTTC
TRBV5-6	-	-	TRBJ2-7	CASSFRSYEQYF	TGTGCCAGCAGCTTTCGCTCCTACGAGCAGTACTTC
TRBV28	-	-	TRBJ1-2	CASRDPKGGSYGYTF	TGTGCCAGCAGAGACCCCAAGGGAGGGTCCTATGGCTACACCTTC
TRBV29-1	-	-	TRBJ2-7	CSVGRAYEQYF	TGCAGCGTTGGCCGAGCCTACGAGCAGTACTTC
TRBV9	TRBD1	-	TRBJ2-5	CASSPRTGTGGETQYF	TGTGCCAGCAGCCCTCGAACCGGGACAGGGGGGGAGACCCAGTACTTC
TRBV4-1	TRBD1	few	TRBJ2-1	CASSEAAHRGWDEQFF	TGCGCCAGCAGCGAGGCAGCCCACAGGGGTTGGGATGAGCAGTTCTTC
TRBV2	-	-	TRBJ2-5	CASSHRQTQETQYF	TGTGCCAGCAGCCACCGACAGACCCAAGAGACCCAGTACTTC
TRBV30	-	-	TRBJ2-7	CAWSVSYEQYF	TGTGCCTGGAGTGTAAGCTACGAGCAGTACTTC